This TCR beta chain comes out of a study of response to subunit inactivated influenza vaccine. The CDR3 consists of 15 residues. The V gene end was trimmed by 0 bases and the J gene end by 5 bases; junction bases not matched to a gene: 8. CDR1 DFQATT and CDR2 SNEGSKA come from the germline V gene (reference sequence). Study conclusions and caveats: Each seasonal influenza vaccination, the authors suggested, recruits few new T cells.

Comments on this clonotype: What it binds is not known.

TCRdb recomputed calls from the RT-PCR reads with MiXCR, one row per CDR3 protein. Found here are roughly 710,000 distinct CDR3 sequences, 14% of them singletons; the top ten hold roughly 7.2%. The receptor's source is a man between 45 and 60 years old who received an inactivated influenza vaccine. V usage is TRBV20-1 and J usage is TRBJ2-7; 9 bases align to TRBD2. The sequenced sample was PBMCs from blood, obtained approximately 15 days before vaccination. The CDR3, as DNA: TGCAGTGCTAGAGATGTGGTAGCGGGAGCCCACGAGCAGTACTTC. Its translation: CSARDVVAGAHEQYF.